The present TCR beta chain was sequenced within a study of identical twins. Findings of the study overall: Models underpredicted monozygotic twin sharing of out-of-frame TCR alpha. The authors drew conclusions from cross-sectional statistical analysis rather than following the same donors. Twins' surplus sharing was weaker for beta out-of-frame sequences.

Unique molecular identifiers were present on the cDNA, which also gained a universal primer site by template switching. Each CDR3 protein is one row after TCRdb ran MiXCR on the 5' RACE reads. The top ten clones hold over 0.25% of a sample with 1.5 million to 2 million distinct CDR3 sequences, 25% to 35% of them seen once. The germline CDR1 and CDR2 sequences are SGHRS and YFSETQ. The CDR3 is made up of 15 amino acids. V lost 2 bases and J lost 0, with 11 bases in between. Concerning this clonotype: The antigen is not known.

The clonotype originates from a newborn girl in good health. The rearrangement links TRBV5-1 to TRBJ1-2; perhaps TRBD1 as D (5 bases). The sequencing input was cord blood. For the CDR3, the DNA is TGCGCCAGCAGCTTCGGACATTTAGCTAACTATGGCTACACCTTC. As protein: CASSFGHLANYGYTF.